This TCR beta chain was captured by sequencing in a study of shared clonotypes between healthy human individuals. Looking at the study overall: Three plates were used per donor for CD4 naive, three for CD4 memory, two for CD8 naive and one for CD8 memory.

This table comes from immunoSEQ multiplex PCR, and its TCRdb copy is limited to in-frame clones, with some not included. The sample has 2 million to 3 million clones, approximately 93% seen once. The germline gives CDR1 SGHTA, CDR2 FQGNSA. V was pared by 7 bases and J by 7 bases, with 13 bases between. The CDR3 is 13 residues long. This clone was seen a single time. The receptor was derived from a man aged 18-30 years in good health. Some clones in this sample may be carry-over from other donors' samples. Sample: naive CD4+ T cells from PBMCs. Stated subset: CD45RA+ positively selected. The chain is built from TRBV7-2 and TRBJ1-4; a weak D match, TRBD1 (5 bases). The CDR3 is CASTLSQGEKLFF. The CDR3 DNA is TGTGCCAGCACTCTTTCCCAGGGTGAAAAACTGTTTTTT.